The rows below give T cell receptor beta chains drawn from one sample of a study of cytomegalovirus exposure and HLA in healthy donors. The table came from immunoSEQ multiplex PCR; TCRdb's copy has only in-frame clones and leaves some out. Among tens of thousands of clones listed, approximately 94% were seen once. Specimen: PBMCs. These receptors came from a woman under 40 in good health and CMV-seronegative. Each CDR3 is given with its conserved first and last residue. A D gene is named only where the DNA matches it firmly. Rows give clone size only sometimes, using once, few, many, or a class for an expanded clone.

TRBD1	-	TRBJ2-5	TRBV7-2	TGTGCCAGCAGCCCCCGCGGGGACAGGAAGCAAGAGACCCAGTACTTC	CASSPRGDRKQETQYF
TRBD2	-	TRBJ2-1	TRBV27	TGTGCCAGCACATCGAGCGGGAGGGGTGAGCAGTTCTTC	CASTSSGRGEQFF
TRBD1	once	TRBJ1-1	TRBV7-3	TGTGCCAGCAGCTCTAAACCCGGGACAGGGAGGAAAGCTTTCTTT	CASSSKPGTGRKAFF
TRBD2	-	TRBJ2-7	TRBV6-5	TGTGCCAGCAGTTACTCTGGCGGGGGACCGGGTGAGCAGTACTTC	CASSYSGGGPGEQYF
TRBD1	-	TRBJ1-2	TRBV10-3	TGTGCCATCAGTGCCGGGACAGCTAACCAGGGCTACACCTTC	CAISAGTANQGYTF
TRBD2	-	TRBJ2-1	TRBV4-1	TGCGCCAGCAGCCAAAAGAGACTAGCGGGGTTTTCCCCTATCGGTGAGCAGTTCTTC	CASSQKRLAGFSPIGEQFF
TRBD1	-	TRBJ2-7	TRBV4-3	TGCGCCAGCAGCCGCAATACCGGGACAGGGGGAGAGCAGTACTTC	CASSRNTGTGGEQYF
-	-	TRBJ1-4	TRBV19	TGTGCCAGTAGTATATTGGGGCAGGGCCATGAAAAACTGTTTTTT	CASSILGQGHEKLFF
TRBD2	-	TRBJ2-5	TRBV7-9	TGTGCCAGCAGCCAAGCGGGGGGGCGAGAGACCCAGTACTTC	CASSQAGGRETQYF
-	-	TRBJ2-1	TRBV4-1	TGCGCCAGCAGCCAGGTAGGGACTCTGAGCTCCTACAATGAGCAGTTCTTC	CASSQVGTLSSYNEQFF
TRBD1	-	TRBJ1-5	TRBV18	TGTGCCAGCTCACAGGGGACAGGGGGATCTCAGCCCCAGCATTTT	CASSQGTGGSQPQHF
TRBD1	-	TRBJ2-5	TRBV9	TGTGCCAGCAGCGAGGGACAGGGAGGGGTATCAGAGACCCAGTACTTC	CASSEGQGGVSETQYF
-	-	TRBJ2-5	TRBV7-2	TGTGCCAGCAGACCTCGACTACAAGAGACCCAGTACTTC	CASRPRLQETQYF
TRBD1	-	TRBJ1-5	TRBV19	TGTGCCAGTAGCGATCCGGGACAGCCTTATAGCAATCAGCCCCAGCATTTT	CASSDPGQPYSNQPQHF
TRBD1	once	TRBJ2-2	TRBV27	TGTGCCAGCAGCTACAAGGACAGGCCCCGCACCGGGGAGCTGTTTTTT	CASSYKDRPRTGELFF
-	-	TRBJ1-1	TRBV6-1	TGTGCCAGCAGTATCCGACAGAACACTGAAGCTTTCTTT	CASSIRQNTEAFF
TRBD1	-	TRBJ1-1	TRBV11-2	TGTGCCAGCAGCCAGGGACAGGGTAAGGATAGGGCTTTCTTT	CASSQGQGKDRAFF
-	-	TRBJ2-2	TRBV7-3	TGTGCCAGCAGCTTAAGTTCGAGCACCGGGGAGCTGTTTTTT	CASSLSSSTGELFF